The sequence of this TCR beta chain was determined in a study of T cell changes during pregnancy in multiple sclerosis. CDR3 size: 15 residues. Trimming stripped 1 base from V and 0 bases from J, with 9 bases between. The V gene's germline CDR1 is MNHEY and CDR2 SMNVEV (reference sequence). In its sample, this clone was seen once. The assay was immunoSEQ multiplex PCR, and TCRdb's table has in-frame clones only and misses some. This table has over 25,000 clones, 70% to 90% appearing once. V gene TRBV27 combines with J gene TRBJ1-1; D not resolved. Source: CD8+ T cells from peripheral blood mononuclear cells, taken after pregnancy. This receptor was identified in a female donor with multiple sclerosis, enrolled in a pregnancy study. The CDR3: CASSLFPGMNTEAFF. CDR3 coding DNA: TGTGCCAGCAGTTTATTTCCGGGAATGAACACTGAAGCTTTCTTT.